These 14 T cell receptor beta chains share one sample of origin, sequenced in a study of T cells in Graves' hyperthyroidism and ophthalmopathy. TCR beta CDR3 regions were amplified from RNA. An initial round of RT-PCR targeting the TCR CDR3 relied on the HTBI primer set. TCRdb re-called the multiplex PCR reads with MiXCR, one entry per CDR3 protein. Of over 700,000 distinct CDR3 sequences listed, roughly 37% are singletons. Source material: blood. These TCRs come from a man aged 18-30 years with Graves' hyperthyroidism.

Worth noting for this clonotype: One end of the junction varies from germline; a read error may be responsible. V gene TRBV7-9 combines with J gene TRBJ2-7; D is unclear. Germline CDR1 SEHNR, CDR2 FQNEAQ (reference sequence). The CDR3 loop spans 13 amino acids. CDR3 in amino acids: CASGLMSYYEQYF. The CDR3 DNA is TGTGCCAGCGGCTTAATGAGTTACTACGAGCAGTACTTC.

The chain combines TRBV6-5 with TRBJ1-6, with D tentatively TRBD1 (5 bases). The CDR3 contains 15 residues. CDR1 and CDR2 from the germline V gene are MNHEY and SVGAGI. Trimming took 3 bases from V and 7 from J, leaving 13 bases between them. CDR3 sequence reads: CASSYGAHHNSPLHF. In nucleotides, the CDR3 is TGTGCCAGCAGTTATGGGGCGCATCACAATTCACCCCTCCACTTT.

This clonotype occurred many times. This chain uses TRBV7-2 with TRBJ1-1; TRBD1 matches 9 bases. The V segment lost 4 bases and the J segment 4 bases; nucleotides outside the gene matches: 1. Germline values: CDR1 SGHTA, CDR2 FQGNSA. The CDR3 is 13 amino acids. This CDR3 is CASSWDRATEAFF. DNA of the CDR3: TGTGCCAGCAGCTGGGACAGGGCCACTGAAGCTTTCTTT.

This clonotype has a handful of counts. The chain combines TRBV20-1 with TRBJ2-7; D call uncertain. CDR1 and CDR2 from the germline V gene are DFQATT and SNEGSKA (reference sequence). The ends were cut back, 0 bases at V and 0 bases at J, with 9 bases in the middle. The CDR3 spans 14 residues. The DNA of the CDR3 is TGCAGTGCTAGAGATGTACAGAGCTCCTACGAGCAGTACTTC. Amino acid sequence: CSARDVQSSYEQYF.

In its sample, this clonotype was seen many times. A read error may produce the germline difference seen at one junction end. The gene calls are TRBV7-7 and TRBJ2-2; 10 bases agree with TRBD2. The CDR3 runs to 15 residues. Per germline, CDR1 SSHAT and CDR2 FNYEAQ (reference sequence). CDR3 nucleotide sequence: TGTGCTAGCAGTAAGCGGGAGGGAGGCACCGGGGAGCTGTTTTTT. Its translation is CASSKREGGTGELFF.

V is TRBV19 and J is TRBJ1-5, with D possibly matching TRBD1 (6 bases). CDR3 length equals 15 residues. V lost 7 bases and J lost 4, with 17 bases in between. Germline V CDR1 and CDR2: LNHDA, SQIVND (reference sequence). For the CDR3, the DNA is TGTGCCAGTACCCCTCGGGGGGACATTAATCAGCCCCAGCATTTT. Its protein is CASTPRGDINQPQHF. Full variable domain (outside the CDR3, taken from reference TRBV19 and TRBJ1-5): DGGITQSPKYLFRKEGQNVTLSCEQNLNHDAMYWYRQDPGQGLRLIYYSQIVNDFQKGDIAEGYSVSREKKESFPLTVTSAQKNPTAFYLCASTPRGDINQPQHFGDGTRLSIL.

This clonotype was counted at least ten times. The chain has TRBV11-2 and TRBJ2-2; D is ambiguous. Trimming shortened V by 5 bases and J by 7 bases, and 5 bases separated the two germline ends. The germline V gene has CDR1 SGHAT and CDR2 FQNNGV. This CDR3 contains 11 residues. The CDR3 nucleotides read TGTGCCAGCAGCGCCCTCGGGGAGCTGTTTTTT. Translating gives CASSALGELFF.

The chain combines TRBV6-1 with TRBJ1-5, with a weak D call TRBD1 (5 bases). The V gene lost 6 bases and the J gene lost 1 base, with 13 bases spanning the gap. The CDR3 runs 15 residues. The V gene's germline CDR1 is MNHNS and CDR2 SASEGT. The CDR3 sequence: CASRRGAQSNQPQHF. As DNA, the CDR3 is TGTGCCAGCAGAAGGGGCGCGCAAAGCAATCAGCCCCAGCATTTT.

The J gene is TRBJ2-7, the V gene TRBV4-1; perhaps TRBD1 as D (6 bases). V lost 1 base to trimming and J lost 0 bases, with 10 bases between them. The CDR3 is made up of 15 amino acids. CDR1 MGHRA and CDR2 YSYEKL come from the germline V gene. The CDR3 region is CASSQGDISSYEQYF. The DNA for the CDR3 is TGCGCCAGCAGCCAAGGGGACATTAGCTCCTACGAGCAGTACTTC.

V usage is TRBV20-1 and J usage is TRBJ2-7; tentative D call: TRBD2 (6 bases). V dropped 6 bases and J dropped 2 bases, with 14 bases sitting between them. The CDR3 loop spans 13 amino acids. The germline V gene encodes CDR1 DFQATT and CDR2 SNEGSKA (reference sequence). DNA for the CDR3: TGCAGTGCGGCGGGACTGGGCACCTACGAGCAGTACTTC. As protein: CSAAGLGTYEQYF.

The chain uses TRBV29-1 and TRBJ2-7; D is perhaps TRBD1 (7 bases). Trimming shortened V by 7 bases and J by 1 base, and 17 bases separated the two germline ends. The CDR3 has 14 residues. Germline assignment: CDR1 SQVTM and CDR2 ANQGSEA. CDR3 sequence (DNA): TGCAGCGCCAGGGGGGTGACAGGGTCCTACGAGCAGTACTTC. This encodes CSARGVTGSYEQYF.

A word on this clonotype: One junction end disagrees with the germline gene, perhaps due to a read error. Here the CDR3 reads CASSSSGQHYEHYF. The CDR3 coding sequence is TGTGCCAGCAGCTCCTCGGGTCAGCATTACGAGCATTACTTC. This chain joins TRBV7-8 and TRBJ2-7; D remains ambiguous. CDR3 length: 14 residues. CDR1 SGHVS and CDR2 FQNEAQ come from the germline V gene.

This clonotype has at least ten counts. The V gene is TRBV10-3, the J gene TRBJ2-7; 7 bases match TRBD1. The V segment lost 6 bases and the J segment 0 bases; nucleotides outside the gene matches: 8. The length of the CDR3 is 15 residues. From germline, CDR1 is ENHRY and CDR2 SYGVKD. CDR3 sequence reads: CAISEDRTNSYEQYF. The CDR3 DNA follows: TGTGCCATCAGCGAGGACAGGACGAACTCCTACGAGCAGTACTTC.

This rearrangement joins TRBV10-1 to TRBJ1-2; D is unclear. Germline V lookup: CDR1 WNHNN, CDR2 SYGVQD (reference sequence). The CDR3 length is 12 residues. V was clipped by 9 bases and J by 3 bases, with 11 bases between them. Here the CDR3 reads CASRTAHYGYTF. DNA for the CDR3: TGCGCCAGTCGGACGGCACACTATGGCTACACCTTC.